These 15 T cell receptor beta chains originate from one sample sequenced in a study of blood T cells in healthy people across ages. A second PCR, run for about 6 to 11 cycles, used a sample-barcoded 5' primer plus a J-beta primer mix. MiXCR, run by TCRdb on the 5' RACE reads, gives a single entry per CDR3 protein. The top ten hold approximately 2.1% of the sample, which has about 1.8 million distinct CDR3 sequences, around 50% seen once. Material: blood. Source of these receptors: a woman aged 35 to 49 in good health.

The gene calls are TRBV13 and TRBJ1-2, with a possible D match to TRBD1 (6 bases). Germline V CDR1 and CDR2: PRHDT, FYEKMQ (reference sequence). The CDR3 consists of 14 residues. V was pared by 4 bases and J by 6 bases, with 15 bases between. The chain's CDR3 is CASSSAGVIDGYTF. The CDR3 nucleotides read TGTGCCAGCAGCTCCGCAGGGGTTATAGATGGCTACACCTTC.

This chain connects TRBV28 to TRBJ1-2; D is perhaps TRBD1 (6 bases). The CDR3 extends over 19 amino acids. Looked up from germline, CDR1 is MDHEN and CDR2 is SYDVKM. The V and J ends lost 3 bases and 5 bases respectively, with 28 bases between them. CDR3 sequence reads: CASSLMGHIPLAKDYGYTF. DNA of the CDR3: TGTGCCAGCAGTTTGATGGGACATATCCCCCTTGCGAAAGATTATGGCTACACCTTC.

As DNA, the CDR3 is TGCGCCAGCAGTCCGGCGGGCAACAAGCACAGCTACACCTTC. Translating it yields CASSPAGNKHSYTF. This chain joins TRBV5-1 and TRBJ1-2; D is ambiguous. Germline CDR1 SGHRS, CDR2 YFSETQ. CDR3 length equals 14 residues. Trimming left V 5 bases short and J 9 bases short, with 20 bases between.

This clonotype was seen just once. The rearrangement links TRBV20-1 to TRBJ1-6; 8 bases agree with TRBD1. The trim removed 5 bases at V and 1 base at J, leaving 4 bases unmatched. The CDR3 is made up of 15 amino acids. Per germline, CDR1 DFQATT and CDR2 SNEGSKA (reference sequence). DNA of the CDR3: TGCAGTGCTTTCGACAGGGGATCCTATAATTCACCCCTCCACTTT. As protein: CSAFDRGSYNSPLHF.

V and J are TRBV27 and TRBJ2-7, with D unclear. Germline V gene sequence: CDR1 MNHEY, CDR2 SMNVEV (reference sequence). V was shortened by 3 bases and J by 6 bases, with 12 bases between the two germline ends. The CDR3 loop spans 13 amino acids. CDR3: CASSFRGQTEQYF. Here the CDR3 DNA reads TGTGCCAGCAGTTTTCGTGGGCAAACCGAGCAGTACTTC.

This rearrangement joins TRBV5-6 to TRBJ1-5; TRBD1 might be the D (5 bases). The CDR3 totals 14 residues. Germline CDR1 is SGHDT and CDR2 is YYEEEE. The V and J ends lost 4 bases and 1 base respectively, with 9 bases between them. The DNA of the CDR3 is TGTGCCAGCAGCCAGTGGGGGAGCAATCAGCCCCAGCATTTT. Translated: CASSQWGSNQPQHF.

The V call is TRBV12-3 or TRBV12-4, the J call TRBJ1-2; the match to TRBD1 covers 10 bases. The CDR3 totals 16 residues. The junction had 7 bases not matched to a gene; V was cut back by 5 bases and J by 1 base. CDR3 protein: CASSRAGTGVNYGYTF. In DNA form, the CDR3 reads TGTGCCAGCAGTCGGGCCGGGACAGGGGTTAACTATGGCTACACCTTC.

Ten or more counts support this clonotype. The chain employs TRBV6-6 and TRBJ2-5; D not certain. The V end was cut by 2 bases, the J end by 4 bases, with 5 bases between. CDR1 MNHNY and CDR2 SVGAGI come from the germline V gene (reference sequence). This CDR3 contains 12 residues. In DNA form, the CDR3 reads TGTGCCAGCAGTTACGTTAGAGAGACCCAGTACTTC. Translation gives CASSYVRETQYF.

Of note for this clonotype: As the CDR3 is not closed by the conserved phenylalanine or tryptophan, this likely results from a read error. The chain has TRBV12-3 or TRBV12-4 and TRBJ2-3; 15 bases are shared with TRBD2. V shed 2 bases and J 3 bases; nucleotides not matched to a gene: 3. The CDR3 length is 17 residues. For the CDR3, the DNA is TGTGCCAGCAGTTTACGGACTAGCGGGGGGGGAACAGATACGCAGTATTCT. Translation gives CASSLRTSGGGTDTQYS.

The chain employs TRBV6-5 and TRBJ2-1, with 7 bases fitting TRBD1. After removal of 0 bases from V and 9 bases from J, the junction contained 8 bases not matched to a gene. Germline V CDR1 and CDR2: MNHEY, SVGAGI. This CDR3 has 15 residues. The CDR3 spells CASSYSGTVLGEQFF. The CDR3 DNA reads TGTGCCAGCAGTTACTCTGGGACAGTCCTTGGTGAGCAGTTCTTC.

This chain uses TRBV7-2 with TRBJ1-4; tentative D call: TRBD1 (5 bases). Trimming took 6 bases from V and 7 from J, leaving 24 bases between them. CDR1 SGHTA and CDR2 FQGNSA come from the germline V gene. The CDR3 runs 17 residues. CDR3 protein: CASSSTEGSFSSEKLFF. The DNA of the CDR3 is TGTGCCAGCAGTTCGACAGAGGGTTCCTTCTCGAGTGAAAAACTGTTTTTT.

The J gene is TRBJ2-7, the V gene TRBV7-2; the match to TRBD2 covers 9 bases. The J call may be wrong; the DNA end is better matched by TRBJ2-5. The CDR3 consists of 16 residues. Per the germline V gene, CDR1 is SGHTA and CDR2 is FQGNSA. The CDR3 DNA reads as TGTGCCAGCAGCTTAAATCGGCGGGGGGGCTTCGAGACCCAGTACTTC. Amino acid sequence: CASSLNRRGGFETQYF.

The chain recombines TRBV27 with TRBJ1-2; 7 bases align to TRBD1. Germline V gene sequence: CDR1 MNHEY, CDR2 SMNVEV (reference sequence). The ends lost 3 bases at V and 2 bases at J; junction bases unmatched: 6. CDR3 length: 15 residues. The CDR3 is CASSLNGQANYGYTF. CDR3 DNA sequence: TGTGCCAGCAGTTTGAATGGACAGGCAAACTATGGCTACACCTTC.

The V call is TRBV7-2, the J call TRBJ1-4, with D possibly being TRBD1 (5 bases). Germline V gene lookup returns CDR1 SGHTA and CDR2 FQGNSA. The CDR3 contains 17 residues. V was shortened by 0 bases and J by 3 bases, with 14 bases between the two germline ends. DNA of the CDR3: TGTGCCAGCAGCTTAGCGTACCAGGGCGGGTCTAATGAAAAACTGTTTTTT. This sequence encodes CASSLAYQGGSNEKLFF.

This chain joins TRBV20-1 and TRBJ2-5; D is ambiguous. The V and J ends lost 3 bases and 3 bases respectively, with 8 bases between them. This CDR3 is built from 12 residues. Germline CDR1 is DFQATT and CDR2 is SNEGSKA (reference sequence). The CDR3, as DNA: TGCAGTGCTAGTCAGGCCAAAGAGACCCAGTACTTC. It yields the protein CSASQAKETQYF.